A single sample is the source of the 20 T cell receptor beta chains below, sequenced in a study of shared clonotypes between healthy human individuals (dated by TCRdb to 2019 to 2021). The library was prepared using the immunoSEQ multiplex PCR assay. Imported from immuneACCESS, the table was reduced by TCRdb to in-frame sequences with V and J called. These copies leave out some clones; in studies compared against another copy, an unresolved V gene accounts for under half, and the cause of the remainder is not known. For this sample the table gives more than 2,000,000 clones, of which around 90% were detected only once. The ten largest account for roughly 0.14% of the sample. The source material was naive CD4+ T cells sorted from blood. The meaning of the sample's cell subset or site label: CD45RA+ positively selected. The receptors originated from a man aged 18 to 29 in good health.

V and J are TRBV7-2 and TRBJ2-7; 9 nucleotides agree with TRBD2. This CDR3 spans 15 amino acids. The germline V gene has CDR1 SGHTA and CDR2 FQGNSA. The V segment lost 2 bases and the J segment 0 bases; nucleotides outside the gene matches: 2. This chain's CDR3 is CASSLSGGYSYEQYF. DNA of the CDR3: TGTGCCAGCAGCTTAAGCGGGGGGTACTCCTACGAGCAGTACTTC.

The V and J genes are TRBV11-2 and TRBJ2-7, with D uncertain. The CDR3 extends over 13 amino acids. Looked up from germline, CDR1 is SGHAT and CDR2 is FQNNGV. Trimming cost V 4 bases and J 2 bases, with 9 bases left between them. The CDR3, as DNA: TGTGCCAGCAGCTCCAACAACCCCTACGAGCAGTACTTC. This encodes CASSSNNPYEQYF.

In this sample, this clone turned up a few times. The rearrangement links TRBV9 to TRBJ1-2; 10 bases map to TRBD1. There are 15 residues in the CDR3. Germline V gives CDR1 SGDLS, CDR2 YYNGEE. V trimming: 5 bases; J trimming: 6 bases; junction bases outside the gene matches: 10. CDR3 DNA sequence: TGTGCCAGCAGTAAACCGGGACAGGGGTACGATGGCTACACCTTC. This gives the protein CASSKPGQGYDGYTF.

The V gene is TRBV7-2, the J gene TRBJ2-1, with no clear D. From germline, CDR1 is SGHTA and CDR2 FQGNSA. Trimming pared 1 base from V and 4 bases from J, leaving 8 bases between. This CDR3 has 14 residues. CDR3 in amino acids: CASSLVLGYNEQFF. The CDR3 DNA sequence: TGTGCCAGCAGCTTAGTACTGGGGTACAATGAGCAGTTCTTC.

This chain links TRBV30 with TRBJ2-7, with unresolved D. This CDR3 is built from 13 residues. Germline lookup yields CDR1 GTSNPN and CDR2 SVGIG (reference sequence). Trimming took 2 bases from V and 3 from J, leaving 11 bases between them. CDR3 DNA: TGTGCCTGGAGTCTGACGCCCCGCTACGAGCAGTACTTC. Amino acids: CAWSLTPRYEQYF.

This chain links TRBV19 with TRBJ1-4, with unresolved D. V shed 4 bases and J shed 6 bases, with 36 bases lying between them. From germline, CDR1 is LNHDA and CDR2 SQIVND (reference sequence). The CDR3 has 22 amino acids. For the CDR3, the DNA is TGTGCCAGTAGTAAGCACCTTTACAAAAACAACGAACTGCAACTGAAGGATGAAAAACTGTTTTTT. It translates to CASSKHLYKNNELQLKDEKLFF.

The chain is built from TRBV11-1 and TRBJ2-2; weak D call: TRBD1 (6 bases). V shed 5 bases and J shed 2 bases, with 12 bases lying between them. The CDR3 contains 15 residues. Germline CDR1 SGHAT, CDR2 FQDESV (reference sequence). The CDR3 loop reads CASSLSDSNTGELFF. The DNA for the CDR3 is TGTGCCAGCAGCCTCTCGGACAGCAACACCGGGGAGCTGTTTTTT.

This chain links TRBV9 with TRBJ2-1; TRBD2 matches at 12 bases. Per the germline V gene, CDR1 is SGDLS and CDR2 is YYNGEE. The V segment lost 0 bases and the J segment 0 bases; nucleotides outside the gene matches: 10. The CDR3 loop spans 20 amino acids. The CDR3 region is CASSVGLGLAGGSSYNEQFF. The CDR3 nucleotides read TGTGCCAGCAGCGTAGGTTTAGGGCTAGCGGGAGGGAGCTCCTACAATGAGCAGTTCTTC.

V usage is TRBV4-2 and J usage is TRBJ1-4, with 7 nucleotides matching TRBD1. CDR3 length: 15 amino acids. V dropped 5 bases and J dropped 5; count of bases not matched to a gene: 8. Germline-derived CDR1 and CDR2 are LGHNA and YNFKEQ. The CDR3 is CASSFPGQRNEKLFF. The CDR3 DNA follows: TGTGCCAGCAGCTTTCCGGGACAGAGAAATGAAAAACTGTTTTTT.

The rearrangement uses TRBV5-1 and TRBJ1-1; 9 nucleotides line up with TRBD1. Germline CDR1 SGHRS, CDR2 YFSETQ. J lost 4 bases, V lost 4 bases, and 11 bases had no gene match. This CDR3 is 16 amino acids long. CDR3 sequence: CASSDHGGQGGTEAFF. The CDR3, as DNA: TGCGCCAGCAGCGACCACGGGGGACAGGGTGGCACTGAAGCTTTCTTT.

The genes are TRBV2 and TRBJ1-1; a possible D gene is TRBD1 (5 bases). V was trimmed by 4 bases and J by 10 bases, leaving 10 bases between them. Germline CDR1 SNHLY, CDR2 FYNNEI. CDR3 length: 11 residues. The CDR3 sequence is CASSGGRTAFF. CDR3 bases: TGTGCCAGCAGTGGGGGCCGGACAGCTTTCTTT.

The chain recombines TRBV5-1 with TRBJ1-4, with 8 bases matching TRBD1. There are 16 residues in the CDR3. The germline gives CDR1 SGHRS, CDR2 YFSETQ. V shed 0 bases, J shed 1 base, and the junction held 2 bases outside the gene matches. The CDR3 coding sequence is TGCGCCAGCAGCTTGGACAGGGGGGGAACTAATGAAAAACTGTTTTTT. Translated, it gives CASSLDRGGTNEKLFF.

This sequence joins TRBV10-3 and TRBJ2-7, with TRBD2 identical over 7 bases. Germline CDR1 is ENHRY and CDR2 is SYGVKD. The ends lost 6 bases at V and 0 bases at J; junction bases unmatched: 14. The CDR3 is made up of 17 amino acids. CDR3 sequence: CAIRPGEGGINSYEQYF. The CDR3 DNA reads TGTGCCATCAGGCCGGGGGAGGGTGGTATCAACTCCTACGAGCAGTACTTC.

The CDR3 spells CAWSPYRGSSSYEQYF. CDR3 DNA sequence: TGTGCCTGGAGTCCCTACAGGGGGTCTTCCTCCTACGAGCAGTACTTC. The rearrangement links TRBV30 to TRBJ2-7; TRBD1 matches 8 bases. Germline V lookup: CDR1 GTSNPN, CDR2 SVGIG (reference sequence). The CDR3 has 16 residues. With V trimmed by 2 bases and J by 0 bases, 9 bases remained unmatched.

V is TRBV30 and J is TRBJ1-6; 11 bases align to TRBD1. Germline CDR1 GTSNPN, CDR2 SVGIG (reference sequence). Germline trimming cut 7 bases from V and 11 bases from J; bases unmatched to any gene: 7. This CDR3 is 13 amino acids long. The CDR3 coding sequence is TGTGCCTACCGGACAGGGGGCTTTGCACCCCTCCACTTT. Translating gives CAYRTGGFAPLHF. The entire variable domain, with the rest obtained from reference TRBV30 and TRBJ1-6, is as follows: SQTIHQWPATLVQPVGSPLSLECTVEGTSNPNLYWYRQAAGRGLQLLFYSVGIGQISSEVPQNLSASRPQDRQFILSSKKLLLSDSGFYLCAYRTGGFAPLHFGNGTRLTVT.

To note about this clone: The identical CDR3 is also encoded by other nucleotide sequences in the sample. The V gene is TRBV5-1, the J gene TRBJ2-3; D gene unclear. This CDR3 has 15 residues. Germline loops: CDR1 SGHRS, CDR2 YFSETQ. V gave up 1 base and J gave up 0 bases, with 9 bases separating them. In nucleotides, the CDR3 is TGCGCCAGCAGCTTGCTGGGCAGGAGCACAGATACGCAGTATTTT. This gives the protein CASSLLGRSTDTQYF. Supplemented by reference TRBV5-1 and TRBJ2-3, the full variable domain reads KAGVTQTPRYLIKTRGQQVTLSCSPISGHRSVSWYQQTPGQGLQFLFEYFSETQRNKGNFPGRFSGRQFSNSRSEMNVSTLELGDSALYLCASSLLGRSTDTQYFGPGTRLTVL.

This chain links TRBV4-1 with TRBJ2-3; 9 positions match TRBD1. The trim removed 4 bases at V and 2 bases at J, leaving 10 bases unmatched. Germline-derived CDR1 and CDR2 are MGHRA and YSYEKL. The CDR3 is 17 amino acids. The CDR3 sequence: CASSPAGDRATTDTQYF. CDR3 DNA sequence: TGCGCCAGCAGCCCCGCGGGGGACAGGGCCACCACAGATACGCAGTATTTT.

This clone appeared once. The rearrangement links TRBV4-1 to TRBJ1-3; a possible D gene is TRBD1 (5 bases). V lost 0 bases, J lost 0 bases, and 9 bases lay in between. This CDR3 has 16 amino acids. Germline CDR1 MGHRA, CDR2 YSYEKL. CDR3 sequence reads: CASSQDTGLSGNTIYF. The CDR3 DNA sequence: TGCGCCAGCAGCCAAGACACAGGACTCTCTGGAAACACCATATATTTT.

J is TRBJ1-3 and V is TRBV4-1; D is unresolved. V was trimmed by 1 base and J by 1 base, leaving 14 bases between them. The CDR3 sequence is 17 residues long. Per germline, CDR1 MGHRA and CDR2 YSYEKL. The CDR3, as DNA: TGCGCCAGCAGCCAAGTGATCATCGGGGTTTCTGGAAACACCATATATTTT. This codes for CASSQVIIGVSGNTIYF.

The chain is built from TRBV7-2 and TRBJ2-4; TRBD2 might be the D (6 bases). V gave up 4 bases and J gave up 8 bases, with 12 bases separating them. The germline CDR1 and CDR2 sequences are SGHTA and FQGNSA. The CDR3 totals 13 residues. The CDR3, as DNA: TGTGCCAGCAGCTGGGAGGTAGGGGACATTCAGTACTTC. It codes for CASSWEVGDIQYF. Full variable domain (missing parts from reference TRBV7-2 and TRBJ2-4): GAGVSQSPSNKVTEKGKDVELRCDPISGHTALYWYRQSLGQGLEFLIYFQGNSAPDKSGLPSDRFSAERTGGSVSTLTIQRTQQEDSAVYLCASSWEVGDIQYFGAGTRLSVL.